The clone carrying this T cell receptor beta chain showed up just a few times. Its target is not known. CDR1 PRHDT and CDR2 FYEKMQ come from the germline V gene (reference sequence). The CDR3 extends over 12 amino acids. V was shortened by 6 bases and J by 11 bases, with 16 bases between the two germline ends. The data stem from a study of blood T cells in healthy people across ages. Study-level results: The study found TCR beta diversity correlated strongly with naive T cell percentage.

A second PCR of about 6 to 11 cycles used a sample-barcoded 5' primer and a J-beta primer mix. TCRdb called the 5' RACE reads again in MiXCR, with one record for every CDR3 protein. The sample lists about 1 million distinct CDR3 sequences, 25% occurring once. The sample also formed part of further work on T cells of mothers and their children.

V gene TRBV13 combines with J gene TRBJ2-5, with D possibly TRBD2 on 6 matching bases. This receptor was identified in a girl aged 2-10 years in good health. What was sequenced was blood. The CDR3 loop reads CASRSSGREQYF. CDR3 in DNA: TGTGCCAGCAGGAGTTCAGGCCGGGAGCAGTACTTC.